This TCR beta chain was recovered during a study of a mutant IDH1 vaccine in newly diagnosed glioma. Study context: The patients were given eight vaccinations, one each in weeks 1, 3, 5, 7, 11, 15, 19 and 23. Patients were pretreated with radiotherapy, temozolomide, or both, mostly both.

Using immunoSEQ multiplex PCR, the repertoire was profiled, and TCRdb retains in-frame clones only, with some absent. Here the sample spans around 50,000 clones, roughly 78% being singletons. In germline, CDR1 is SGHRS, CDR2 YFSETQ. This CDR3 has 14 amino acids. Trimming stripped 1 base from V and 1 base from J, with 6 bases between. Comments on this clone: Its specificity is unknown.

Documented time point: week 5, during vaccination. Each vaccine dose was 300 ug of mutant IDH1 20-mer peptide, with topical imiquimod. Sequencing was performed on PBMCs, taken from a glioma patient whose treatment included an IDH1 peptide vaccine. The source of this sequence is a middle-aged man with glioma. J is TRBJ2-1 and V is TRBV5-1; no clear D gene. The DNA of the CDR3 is TGCGCCAGCAGCTTGCGGGTATCCTACAATGAGCAGTTCTTC. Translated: CASSLRVSYNEQFF.